The next 30 T cell receptor beta chains were all read from a single sample in a study of a mutant IDH1 vaccine in newly diagnosed glioma. These receptors' targets are unknown. Clones were read by immunoSEQ multiplex PCR, and TCRdb kept only the in-frame ones, dropping some. Of fewer than 90,000 clones in the sample, roughly 80% were seen once. Time point of the sample: week 35, safety follow-up. The vaccine gave 300 ug of a 20-mer mutant IDH1 peptide subcutaneously per dose. Sequences were derived from PBMCs, sampled from a glioma patient whose treatment included an IDH1 peptide vaccine. The receptors here all came from a man younger than 35 with glioma.

This chain links TRBV5-1 with TRBJ2-1, with a weak D call TRBD1 (6 bases). Trimming left V 5 bases short and J 10 bases short, with 10 bases between. The CDR3 loop spans 11 amino acids. Germline V CDR1 and CDR2: SGHRS, YFSETQ. The chain's CDR3 is CASSRDREQFF. In DNA form, the CDR3 reads TGCGCCAGCAGTCGAGACAGGGAGCAGTTCTTC.

This clone was seen a handful of times. The rearrangement links TRBV7-6 to TRBJ1-1; maybe TRBD1 (5 bases). V was trimmed by 5 bases and J by 1 base, leaving 5 bases between them. The CDR3 spans 12 residues. CDR1 is SGHVS and CDR2 is FNYEAQ in the germline V gene. The CDR3 sequence is CASSQGNTEAFF. CDR3 DNA sequence: TGTGCCAGCAGCCAGGGGAACACTGAAGCTTTCTTT.

J is TRBJ1-5 and V is TRBV28; TRBD1 agrees at 7 bases. This CDR3 contains 15 residues. Germline CDR1 is MDHEN and CDR2 is SYDVKM. The V segment lost 5 bases and the J segment 2 bases; nucleotides outside the gene matches: 6. This chain's CDR3 is CASSQTGRGNQPQHF. The DNA for the CDR3 is TGTGCCAGCAGTCAGACAGGGAGAGGCAATCAGCCCCAGCATTTT.

The chain uses TRBV2 and TRBJ2-3, with 9 bases that match TRBD2. The V gene's germline CDR1 is SNHLY and CDR2 FYNNEI. The V gene end was trimmed by 5 bases and the J gene end by 7 bases; junction bases not matched to a gene: 4. The length of the CDR3 is 13 residues. CDR3 nucleotides: TGTGCCAGCAGTTGGCGGGGGGGAAATACGCAGTATTTT. This encodes CASSWRGGNTQYF.

V gene TRBV9 combines with J gene TRBJ2-1, with D possibly being TRBD1 (5 bases). Trimming pared 4 bases from V and 6 bases from J, leaving 11 bases between. This CDR3 region has 13 residues. Germline values: CDR1 SGDLS, CDR2 YYNGEE. Here the CDR3 DNA reads TGTGCCAGCAGCCTTCAGGGAAGCAATGAGCAGTTCTTC. Its protein is CASSLQGSNEQFF.

The chain recombines TRBV18 with TRBJ1-1; 11 positions match TRBD1. J was trimmed by 2 bases and V by 1 base; bases with no gene match: 3. The CDR3 runs 16 residues. Germline V gene sequence: CDR1 KGHSH, CDR2 LQKENI. CDR3 protein: CASSPRTGGSNTEAFF. The CDR3 coding sequence is TGTGCCAGCTCACCACGGACAGGGGGCAGCAACACTGAAGCTTTCTTT.

This chain uses TRBV5-1 with TRBJ1-1, with a weak D call TRBD1 (5 bases). With 2 bases removed from V and 9 bases from J, the gap between germline ends came to 14 bases. Germline-derived CDR1 and CDR2 are SGHRS and YFSETQ. This CDR3 has 13 amino acids. The DNA for the CDR3 is TGCGCCAGCAGCTTAGAAGGTGGGGACCAAGCTTTCTTT. It specifies CASSLEGGDQAFF.

The chain is built from TRBV7-2 and TRBJ1-2, with 7 nucleotides matching TRBD1. The junction had 13 bases not matched to a gene; V was cut back by 6 bases and J by 3 bases. The length of the CDR3 is 16 residues. Per germline, CDR1 SGHTA and CDR2 FQGNSA. CDR3 residues: CASSYRPGQSYYGYTF. The CDR3 coding sequence is TGTGCCAGCAGTTATAGACCGGGACAGAGCTACTATGGCTACACCTTC. Full variable domain (outside the CDR3, taken from reference TRBV7-2 and TRBJ1-2): GAGVSQSPSNKVTEKGKDVELRCDPISGHTALYWYRQSLGQGLEFLIYFQGNSAPDKSGLPSDRFSAERTGGSVSTLTIQRTQQEDSAVYLCASSYRPGQSYYGYTFGSGTRLTVV.

The genes are TRBV29-1 and TRBJ2-3; TRBD2 aligns across 13 bases. This CDR3 spans 18 amino acids. Trimming removed 5 bases from V and 0 bases from J; junction bases left unmatched: 11. Germline V CDR1 and CDR2: SQVTM, ANQGSEA. This chain's CDR3 is CSVFRELAGGPSTDTQYF. DNA for the CDR3: TGCAGCGTTTTCAGGGAACTAGCGGGGGGGCCGAGCACAGATACGCAGTATTTT.

The rearrangement joins TRBV4-2 to TRBJ1-5, with D perhaps matching TRBD1 (5 bases). The CDR3 is made up of 15 amino acids. The germline CDR1 and CDR2 sequences are LGHNA and YNFKEQ. Trimming took off 0 bases at V and 6 bases at J, with 12 bases between the two ends. In nucleotides, the CDR3 is TGTGCCAGCAGCCAAGAGATACGGGGGGTTCAGCCCCAGCATTTT. Its translation: CASSQEIRGVQPQHF.

In this sample, this clone turned up once. The chain recombines TRBV19 with TRBJ1-2; 7 nucleotides align to TRBD1. Germline CDR1 and CDR2: LNHDA and SQIVND (reference sequence). The CDR3 runs 14 residues. After removal of 3 bases from V and 4 bases from J, the junction contained 5 bases not matched to a gene. The CDR3 coding sequence is TGTGCCAGTAGTATCAGCGGGACAGCCTATGGCTACACCTTC. It encodes CASSISGTAYGYTF.

The CDR3 coding sequence is TGCGCCAGCAGCCCGGGGATCGCTGAAGCTTTCTTT. This gives the protein CASSPGIAEAFF. V is TRBV5-1 and J is TRBJ1-1; D unclear. CDR1 is SGHRS and CDR2 is YFSETQ in the germline V gene. V was trimmed by 4 bases and J by 6 bases, leaving 10 bases between them. CDR3 length equals 12 residues.

The chain carries TRBV7-2 and TRBJ2-7; D remains ambiguous. This CDR3 region has 12 residues. Trimming removed 3 bases from V and 7 bases from J, with 10 bases in between. Germline values: CDR1 SGHTA, CDR2 FQGNSA. For the CDR3, the DNA is TGTGCCAGCAGCTTGATGATAGGAGAGCAGTACTTC. Translated: CASSLMIGEQYF.

The gene calls are TRBV7-8 and TRBJ1-1; TRBD1 is a possible D gene (5 bases). The CDR3 spans 16 residues. V lost 0 bases, J lost 3 bases, and 14 bases lay in between. CDR1 is SGHVS, CDR2 FQNEAQ, per germline. This chain's CDR3 is CASSLAERGLHTEAFF. The CDR3 DNA reads as TGTGCCAGCAGCTTAGCGGAGAGGGGACTTCACACTGAAGCTTTCTTT.

The rearrangement links TRBV7-2 to TRBJ2-6; D is uncertain. Germline CDR1 SGHTA, CDR2 FQGNSA. The germline V and J ends were trimmed by 2 bases and 0 bases, with 8 bases remaining between them. This CDR3 spans 16 amino acids. The CDR3 nucleotides read TGTGCCAGCAGCTTATGGAGTCCCTCTGGGGCCAACGTCCTGACTTTC. Amino acids: CASSLWSPSGANVLTF.

The chain combines TRBV27 with TRBJ1-5, with D uncertain. The CDR3 has 15 residues. The ends were cut back, 5 bases at V and 2 bases at J, with 13 bases in the middle. Per germline, CDR1 MNHEY and CDR2 SMNVEV (reference sequence). The CDR3 DNA reads as TGTGCCAGCAGTCCCCGGGCGGGTCGCAATCAGCCCCAGCATTTT. It encodes CASSPRAGRNQPQHF.

This clone was recorded only once. V is TRBV2 and J is TRBJ2-7, with 8 bases fitting TRBD1. CDR1 and CDR2 from the germline V gene are SNHLY and FYNNEI. This CDR3 is 13 amino acids long. The V segment lost 6 bases and the J segment 3 bases; nucleotides outside the gene matches: 4. This chain's CDR3 is CASRQGVNYEQYF. The CDR3 DNA is TGTGCCAGCAGACAGGGGGTGAACTACGAGCAGTACTTC.

The rearrangement uses TRBV11-2 and TRBJ2-1, with 12 bases that match TRBD2. Unmatched junction bases numbered 3, after V lost 4 bases and J lost 2 bases. CDR3 length: 16 amino acids. Germline V gives CDR1 SGHAT, CDR2 FQNNGV. CDR3 sequence (DNA): TGTGCCAGCAGCTCCCGACTAGCGGGGGCCTACAATGAGCAGTTCTTC. It yields the protein CASSSRLAGAYNEQFF.

The chain links TRBV6-5 to TRBJ2-1; the D gene is possibly TRBD2 (5 bases). Trimming left V 4 bases short and J 7 bases short, with 14 bases between. Germline-derived CDR1 and CDR2 are MNHEY and SVGAGI. The CDR3 extends over 14 amino acids. CDR3 residues: CASSFRTGRNEQFF. The CDR3 nucleotides are TGTGCCAGCAGTTTCCGGACGGGAAGGAATGAGCAGTTCTTC.

The V gene is TRBV27, the J gene TRBJ2-7; D tentatively reads TRBD1 or TRBD2 (5 bases each). V dropped 1 base and J dropped 2 bases, with 15 bases sitting between them. The CDR3 sequence is 16 residues long. Germline CDR1 is MNHEY and CDR2 is SMNVEV (reference sequence). The CDR3 coding sequence is TGTGCCAGCAGTTTATTAGGAGAGGGGCTCACCTACGAGCAGTACTTC. Translating it yields CASSLLGEGLTYEQYF.

The chain uses TRBV14 and TRBJ1-2; 7 nucleotides line up with TRBD1. Germline assignment: CDR1 SGHDN and CDR2 FVKESK. V was clipped by 4 bases and J by 4 bases; unmatched bases: 12. This CDR3 region has 16 residues. DNA for the CDR3: TGTGCCAGCAGCCCAGCAGGTGCACAGGGGCGCTATGGCTACACCTTC. Translating it yields CASSPAGAQGRYGYTF.

The rearrangement uses TRBV10-3 and TRBJ1-2; 7 bases line up with TRBD1. Trimming took 6 bases from V and 4 from J; bases not matched to a gene: 8. Germline CDR1 ENHRY, CDR2 SYGVKD. The CDR3 loop spans 14 amino acids. CDR3 in amino acids: CAIRGLGTVYGYTF. CDR3 nucleotide sequence: TGTGCCATCAGGGGACTTGGGACAGTCTATGGCTACACCTTC.

This clone was counted a few times. This sequence joins TRBV6-5 and TRBJ1-1; 8 positions match TRBD1. The V gene end was trimmed by 3 bases and the J gene end by 0 bases; junction bases not matched to a gene: 3. The CDR3 totals 15 residues. The germline gives CDR1 MNHEY, CDR2 SVGAGI. The CDR3 reads CASSYQGAMNTEAFF. Here the CDR3 DNA reads TGTGCCAGCAGTTATCAGGGGGCGATGAACACTGAAGCTTTCTTT.

The chain couples TRBV2 to TRBJ2-6; D gene uncertain. The CDR3 spans 16 residues. The germline V and J ends were trimmed by 3 bases and 3 bases, with 12 bases remaining between them. Germline V gene sequence: CDR1 SNHLY, CDR2 FYNNEI. The CDR3 loop reads CASSDVSVGGANVLTF. The CDR3 region has the DNA TGTGCCAGCAGTGATGTTTCGGTTGGTGGGGCCAACGTCCTGACTTTC. The full variable domain, rest sourced from reference TRBV2 and TRBJ2-6, is EPEVTQTPSHQVTQMGQEVILRCVPISNHLYFYWYRQILGQKVEFLVSFYNNEISEKSEIFDDQFSVERPDGSNFTLKIRSTKLEDSAMYFCASSDVSVGGANVLTFGAGSRLTVL.

The chain employs TRBV18 and TRBJ2-7; tentatively, D is TRBD2 (5 bases). The CDR3 totals 14 residues. CDR1 is KGHSH and CDR2 is LQKENI in the germline V gene. V lost 3 bases and J 5 bases, leaving 14 bases between the germline ends. The CDR3 protein is CASSPPGPGDEQYF. The CDR3 DNA follows: TGTGCCAGCTCACCCCCTGGACCCGGGGACGAGCAGTACTTC.

This chain connects TRBV18 to TRBJ1-4, with D possibly TRBD1 on 5 matching bases. The V end lost 4 bases, the J end lost 4 bases, and 13 bases lay between the germline ends. Per the germline V gene, CDR1 is KGHSH and CDR2 is LQKENI. The CDR3 is 15 amino acids. The CDR3 DNA sequence: TGTGCCAGCTCACTAGGACACGGTTTTAATGAAAAACTGTTTTTT. Protein sequence: CASSLGHGFNEKLFF.

The chain uses TRBV28 and TRBJ2-3; TRBD2 is a possible D gene (5 bases). The CDR3 loop spans 16 amino acids. V lost 4 bases to trimming and J lost 1 base, with 15 bases between them. Germline assignment: CDR1 MDHEN and CDR2 SYDVKM. CDR3 in DNA: TGTGCCAGCAGTTCTCTCAAGCTAGCTGGCACAGATACGCAGTATTTT. Residues: CASSSLKLAGTDTQYF.

The table lists this clone with a count of one. The V gene is TRBV7-2, the J gene TRBJ2-2; 7 bases map to TRBD2. The germline gives CDR1 SGHTA, CDR2 FQGNSA. This CDR3 contains 15 residues. V lost 5 bases, J lost 3 bases, and 6 bases stayed unmatched. Written as DNA, the CDR3 is TGTGCCAGCAGCCTGGGACTAACCTACACCGGGGAGCTGTTTTTT. Translating it yields CASSLGLTYTGELFF.

This chain links TRBV7-2 with TRBJ1-2; D might be TRBD1 (5 bases). The CDR3 has 15 amino acids. Germline CDR1 reads SGHTA; CDR2 reads FQGNSA. Trimming left V 5 bases short and J 3 bases short, with 16 bases between. CDR3 coding DNA: TGTGCCAGCAGCCGAATCAACGGGGGACACTATGGCTACACCTTC. Translating gives CASSRINGGHYGYTF.

This clone occurred a few times. The rearrangement joins TRBV23-1 to TRBJ1-1; 7 nucleotides agree with TRBD1. TRBV23-1 is an open reading frame whose function is uncertain. The CDR3 is 14 residues long. After removal of 8 bases from V and 1 base from J, the junction contained 7 bases not matched to a gene. CDR3 region: CASVPGQPNTEAFF. The DNA for the CDR3 is TGCGCCAGCGTTCCGGGACAGCCGAACACTGAAGCTTTCTTT.